Listed below are T cell receptor beta chains from one sample, sequenced in a study of shared clonotypes between healthy human individuals. Here immunoSEQ multiplex PCR was the method, and the copy in TCRdb shows in-frame clones only, minus some. In the table there are 850,000 to 1,200,000 clones, approximately 70% of which are singletons. Sequenced material: memory CD4+ T cells sorted from blood. The receptor set was obtained from a man between 18 and 35 years old in good health. CDR3s include the opening cysteine and the closing phenylalanine or tryptophan. Each record gives: J gene, V gene, clone size, D gene, CDR3 protein, CDR3 DNA. A D gene is named only where the DNA matches it firmly. Expanded clones are given a class, and other clones once, few, many or no size at all.

>TRBJ2-2|TRBV11-2|.|.
CASRPGRGRGTGELFF
TGTGCCAGCCGGCCTGGGCGGGGTCGGGGCACCGGGGAGCTGTTTTTT
>TRBJ2-1|TRBV5-8|.|TRBD1
CASSMRTRTGGMYEQFF
TGTGCCAGCAGCATGAGGACCAGGACAGGGGGCATGTATGAGCAGTTCTTC
>TRBJ2-2|TRBV7-9|.|TRBD1
CASSLALGTALHGELFF
TGTGCCAGCAGCTTAGCCCTCGGGACAGCCCTACACGGGGAGCTGTTTTTT
>TRBJ1-1|TRBV5-1|.|.
CASSFARNTEAFF
TGCGCCAGCAGCTTCGCAAGGAACACTGAAGCTTTCTTT
>TRBJ1-2|TRBV28|.|.
CASSFGGPSKGYTF
TGTGCCAGCAGTTTCGGGGGTCCCTCGAAGGGCTACACCTTC
>TRBJ1-2|TRBV6-4|.|TRBD1
CASSPTGQNTYGYTF
TGTGCCAGCAGCCCAACGGGACAGAACACCTATGGCTACACCTTC
>TRBJ1-2|TRBV30|.|TRBD1
CAWTWDRGNYGYTF
TGTGCCTGGACGTGGGACAGAGGAAACTATGGCTACACCTTC
>TRBJ2-1|TRBV7-8|.|TRBD2
CASSLASSGRASYNEQFF
TGTGCCAGCAGCTTAGCTTCTAGCGGGAGAGCGTCCTACAATGAGCAGTTCTTC
>TRBJ1-2|TRBV5-4|.|TRBD1
CASSLNRGDYGYTF
TGTGCCAGCAGCTTGAACAGGGGAGACTATGGCTACACCTTC
>TRBJ2-3|TRBV19|many|.
CATERGGTQYF
TGTGCCACAGAGAGGGGGGGTACGCAGTATTTT
>TRBJ2-2|TRBV6-1|.|.
CASMKGNTGELFF
TGTGCCAGCATGAAGGGTAACACCGGGGAGCTGTTTTTT
>TRBJ2-7|TRBV19|few|TRBD1
CASSARDSPGYEQYF
TGTGCCAGTAGTGCCCGGGACAGCCCAGGGTACGAGCAGTACTTC
>TRBJ2-3|TRBV4-2|.|TRBD2
CASSQGGSGGLRTDTQYF
TGTGCCAGCAGCCAAGGGGGTAGCGGGGGGCTACGCACAGATACGCAGTATTTT
>TRBJ2-3|TRBV9|.|.
CASSVDGGTKADTQYF
TGTGCCAGCAGCGTAGATGGCGGGACGAAGGCAGATACGCAGTATTTT
>TRBJ1-2|TRBV5-1|.|TRBD1
CASSLDGTGIRTF
TGCGCCAGCAGCTTGGACGGGACAGGGATTCGGACCTTC